The clone carrying this T cell receptor beta chain appeared many times. The antigen remains unidentified. The germline gene is not matched at one end of the junction; a read error may be the cause. These data belong to a study of read filtering for tumor transcriptome and immune sequencing. Background on the study: Revised staging placed 8 patients in R-ISS I, approximately 16 in II, six or seven in III. Study conclusions and caveats: This fraction held mixed bone marrow immune cells after CD138-negative sorting.

The library was built from roughly 400 ng RNA with molecular barcoded adaptors for alpha/delta and beta/gamma chains. Via MiXCR, TCRdb re-called the reads, giving one row per CDR3 protein. The sample holds about 130,000 distinct CDR3 sequences, 10% to 15% seen once. At the time of active disease, bone marrow was collected from every patient. The CDR3 is 11 amino acids. The germline gives CDR1 SEHNR, CDR2 FQNEAQ (reference sequence). This clonotype originated in a donor at least 40 years old with multiple myeloma. V is TRBV7-9 and J is TRBJ2-5; unclear D gene. Sequencing was performed on a population of CD138-negative cells sorted from bone marrow. CDR3 loop: CASSFQVTQYF. As DNA, the CDR3 is TGTGCCAGCAGCTTTCAAGTGACCCAGTACTTC.